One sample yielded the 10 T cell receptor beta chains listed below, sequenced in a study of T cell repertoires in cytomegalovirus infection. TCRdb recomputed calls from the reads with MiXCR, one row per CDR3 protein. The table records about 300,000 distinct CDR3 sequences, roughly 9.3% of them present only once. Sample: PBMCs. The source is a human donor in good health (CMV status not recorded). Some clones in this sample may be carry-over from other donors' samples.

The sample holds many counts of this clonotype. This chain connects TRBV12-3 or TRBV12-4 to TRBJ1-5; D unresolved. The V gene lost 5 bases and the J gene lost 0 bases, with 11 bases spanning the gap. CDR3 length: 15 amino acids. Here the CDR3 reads CASSLTADSNQPQHF. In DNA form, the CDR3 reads TGTGCCAGCAGTCTCACAGCAGATAGCAATCAGCCCCAGCATTTT.

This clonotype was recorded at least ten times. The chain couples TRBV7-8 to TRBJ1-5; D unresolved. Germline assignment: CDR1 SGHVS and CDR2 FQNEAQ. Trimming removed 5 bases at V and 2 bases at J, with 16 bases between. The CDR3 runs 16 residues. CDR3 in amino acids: CASSPLNPQGNQPQHF. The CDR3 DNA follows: TGTGCCAGCAGCCCCCTTAATCCGCAAGGCAATCAGCCCCAGCATTTT.

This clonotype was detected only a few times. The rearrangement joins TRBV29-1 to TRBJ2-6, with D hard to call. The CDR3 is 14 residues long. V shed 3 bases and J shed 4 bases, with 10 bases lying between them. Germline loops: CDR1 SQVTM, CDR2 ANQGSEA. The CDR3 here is CSVEVVSGANVLTF. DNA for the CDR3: TGCAGCGTTGAGGTGGTGTCCGGGGCCAACGTCCTGACTTTC.

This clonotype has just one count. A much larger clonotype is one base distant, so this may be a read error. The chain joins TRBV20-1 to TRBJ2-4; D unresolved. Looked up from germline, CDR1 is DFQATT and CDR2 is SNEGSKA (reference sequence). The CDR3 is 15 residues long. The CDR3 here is CSARSRNQAKNIRYF. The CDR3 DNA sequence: TGCAGTGCTAGGAGCCGGAACCAAGCCAAAAACATTCGGTACTTC.

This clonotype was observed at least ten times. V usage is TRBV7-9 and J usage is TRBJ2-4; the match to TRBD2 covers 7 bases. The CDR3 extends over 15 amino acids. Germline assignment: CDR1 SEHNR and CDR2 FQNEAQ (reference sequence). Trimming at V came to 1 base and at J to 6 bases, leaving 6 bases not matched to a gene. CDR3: CASSLGGGRGNIQYF. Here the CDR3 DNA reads TGTGCCAGCAGCTTAGGGGGGGGTCGAGGAAACATTCAGTACTTC.

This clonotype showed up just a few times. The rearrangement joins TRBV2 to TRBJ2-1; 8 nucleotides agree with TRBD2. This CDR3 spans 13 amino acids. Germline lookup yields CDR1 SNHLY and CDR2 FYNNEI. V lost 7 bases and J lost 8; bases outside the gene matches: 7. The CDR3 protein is CASKIGRADEQFF. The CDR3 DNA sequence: TGTGCCAGCAAAATCGGGAGGGCCGATGAGCAGTTCTTC.

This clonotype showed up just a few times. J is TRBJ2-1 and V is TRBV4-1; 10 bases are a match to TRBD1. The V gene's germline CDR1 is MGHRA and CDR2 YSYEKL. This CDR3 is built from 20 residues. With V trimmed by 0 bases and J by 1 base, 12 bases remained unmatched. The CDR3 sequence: CASSQERQGAFPLSYNEQFF. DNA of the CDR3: TGCGCCAGCAGCCAAGAAAGACAGGGGGCTTTCCCGTTGTCCTACAATGAGCAGTTCTTC.

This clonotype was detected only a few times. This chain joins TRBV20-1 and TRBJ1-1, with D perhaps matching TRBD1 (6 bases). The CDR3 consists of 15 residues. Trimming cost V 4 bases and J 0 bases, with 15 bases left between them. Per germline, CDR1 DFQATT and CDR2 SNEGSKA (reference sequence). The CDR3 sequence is CSATDRRSLNTEAFF. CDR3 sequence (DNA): TGCAGTGCTACCGACAGGAGATCATTGAACACTGAAGCTTTCTTT.

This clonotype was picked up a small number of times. CDR3 DNA: TGTGCCAGCAGCTCCGAGATGGGGGAGACCCAGTACTTC. Translating it yields CASSSEMGETQYF. The V and J genes are TRBV7-3 and TRBJ2-5; D remains ambiguous. Germline assignment: CDR1 SGHTA and CDR2 FQGTGA. This CDR3 is built from 13 residues. V gave up 4 bases and J gave up 5 bases, with 11 bases separating them.

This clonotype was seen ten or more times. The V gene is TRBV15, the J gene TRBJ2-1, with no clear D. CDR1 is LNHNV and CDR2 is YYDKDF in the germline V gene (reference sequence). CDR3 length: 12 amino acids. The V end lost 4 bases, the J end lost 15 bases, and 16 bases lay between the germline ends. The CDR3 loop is CATSTRTSAVFF. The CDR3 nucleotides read TGTGCCACCAGCACCCGGACCTCGGCGGTGTTCTTC.